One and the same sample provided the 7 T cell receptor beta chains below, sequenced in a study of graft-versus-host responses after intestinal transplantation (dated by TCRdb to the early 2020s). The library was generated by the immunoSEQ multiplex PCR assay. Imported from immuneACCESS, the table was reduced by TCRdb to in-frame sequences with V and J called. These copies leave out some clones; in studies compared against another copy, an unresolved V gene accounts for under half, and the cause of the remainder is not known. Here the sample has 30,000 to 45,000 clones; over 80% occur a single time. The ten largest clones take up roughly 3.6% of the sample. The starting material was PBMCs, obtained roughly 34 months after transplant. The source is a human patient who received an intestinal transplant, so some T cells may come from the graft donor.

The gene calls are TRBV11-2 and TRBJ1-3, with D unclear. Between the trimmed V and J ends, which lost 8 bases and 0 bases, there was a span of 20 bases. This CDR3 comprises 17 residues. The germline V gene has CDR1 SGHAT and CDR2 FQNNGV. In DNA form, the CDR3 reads TGTGCCAGCTGGCCGCCTTGGCAGCCTTACTCTGGAAACACCATATATTTT. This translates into CASWPPWQPYSGNTIYF.

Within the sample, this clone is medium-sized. CDR3 nucleotides: TGCGCCAGCAGCTTGTCAGGGGGCAACACTGAAGCTTTCTTT. This translates into CASSLSGGNTEAFF. The chain links TRBV5-1 to TRBJ1-1, with 8 bases that match TRBD1. Per the germline V gene, CDR1 is SGHRS and CDR2 is YFSETQ. The CDR3 extends over 14 amino acids. V lost 1 base to trimming and J lost 2 bases; unmatched junction nucleotides: 1.

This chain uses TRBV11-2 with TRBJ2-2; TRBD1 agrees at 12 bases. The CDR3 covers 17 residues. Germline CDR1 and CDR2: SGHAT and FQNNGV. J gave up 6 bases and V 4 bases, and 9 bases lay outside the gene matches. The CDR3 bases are TGTGCCAGCAGCTCACGACCGGGACAGGGGGCCGCCGGGGAGCTGTTTTTT. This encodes CASSSRPGQGAAGELFF.

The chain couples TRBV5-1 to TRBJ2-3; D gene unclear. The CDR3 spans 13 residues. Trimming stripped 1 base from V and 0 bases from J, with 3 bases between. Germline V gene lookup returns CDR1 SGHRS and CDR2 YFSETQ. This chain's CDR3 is CASSLSSTDTQYF. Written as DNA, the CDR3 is TGCGCCAGCAGCTTGAGTAGCACAGATACGCAGTATTTT.

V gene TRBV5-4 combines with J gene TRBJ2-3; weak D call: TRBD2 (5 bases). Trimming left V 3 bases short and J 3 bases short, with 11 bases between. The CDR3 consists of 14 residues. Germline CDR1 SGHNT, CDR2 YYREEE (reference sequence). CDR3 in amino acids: CASSSTGRTDTQYF. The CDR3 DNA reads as TGTGCCAGCAGCTCGACGGGAAGGACAGATACGCAGTATTTT.

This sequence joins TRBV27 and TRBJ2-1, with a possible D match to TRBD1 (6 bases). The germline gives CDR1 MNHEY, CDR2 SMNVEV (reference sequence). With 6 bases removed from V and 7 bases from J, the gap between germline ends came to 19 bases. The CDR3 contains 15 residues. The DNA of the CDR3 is TGTGCCAGCAGATCCTCACAGGGAACCAAGAATGAGCAGTTCTTC. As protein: CASRSSQGTKNEQFF.

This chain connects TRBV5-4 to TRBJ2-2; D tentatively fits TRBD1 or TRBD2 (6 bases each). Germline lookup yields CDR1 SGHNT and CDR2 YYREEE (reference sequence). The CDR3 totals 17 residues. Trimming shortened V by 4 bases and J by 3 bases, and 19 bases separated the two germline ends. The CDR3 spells CASSPGAWDTYTGELFF. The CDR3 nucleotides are TGTGCCAGCAGCCCGGGGGCCTGGGACACGTACACCGGGGAGCTGTTTTTT.